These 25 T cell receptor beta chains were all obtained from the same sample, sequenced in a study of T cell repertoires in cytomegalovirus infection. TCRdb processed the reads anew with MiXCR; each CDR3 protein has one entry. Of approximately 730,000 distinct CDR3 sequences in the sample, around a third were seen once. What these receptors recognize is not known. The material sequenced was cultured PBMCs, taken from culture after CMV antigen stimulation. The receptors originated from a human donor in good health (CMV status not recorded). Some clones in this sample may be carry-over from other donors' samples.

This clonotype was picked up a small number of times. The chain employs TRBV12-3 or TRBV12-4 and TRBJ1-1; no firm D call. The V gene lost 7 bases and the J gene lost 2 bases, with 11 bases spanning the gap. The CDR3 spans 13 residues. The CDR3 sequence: CASTLRQNTEAFF. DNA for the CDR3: TGTGCCAGCACGCTGAGACAAAACACTGAAGCTTTCTTT.

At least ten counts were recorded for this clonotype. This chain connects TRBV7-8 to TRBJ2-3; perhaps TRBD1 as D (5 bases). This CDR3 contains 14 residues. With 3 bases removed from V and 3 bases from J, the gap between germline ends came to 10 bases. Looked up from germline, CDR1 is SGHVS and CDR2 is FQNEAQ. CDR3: CASSFGAGTDTQYF. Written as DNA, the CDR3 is TGTGCCAGCAGCTTTGGGGCAGGGACAGATACGCAGTATTTT.

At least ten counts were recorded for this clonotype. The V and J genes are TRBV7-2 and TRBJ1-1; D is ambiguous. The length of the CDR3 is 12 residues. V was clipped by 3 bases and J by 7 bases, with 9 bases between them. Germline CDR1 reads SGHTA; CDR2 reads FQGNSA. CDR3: CASSFFRDEAFF. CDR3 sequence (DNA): TGTGCCAGCAGCTTTTTTAGGGATGAAGCTTTCTTT.

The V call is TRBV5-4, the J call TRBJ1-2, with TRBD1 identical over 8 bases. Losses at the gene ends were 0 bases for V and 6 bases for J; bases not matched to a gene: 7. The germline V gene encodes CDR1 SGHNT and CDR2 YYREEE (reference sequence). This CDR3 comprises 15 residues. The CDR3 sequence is CASSLDRTGQDGYTF. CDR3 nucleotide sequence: TGTGCCAGCAGCTTGGACCGGACAGGGCAGGATGGCTACACCTTC.

The CDR3 nucleotides are TGTGCCAGCAGCCACGGGACTTTTCAAGAGACCCAGTACTTC. Its translation is CASSHGTFQETQYF. The chain uses TRBV7-8 and TRBJ2-5, with a possible D match to TRBD2 (6 bases). The CDR3 is made up of 14 amino acids. Germline lookup yields CDR1 SGHVS and CDR2 FQNEAQ. Deletions cut 5 bases from V and 2 bases from J, with 12 bases between.

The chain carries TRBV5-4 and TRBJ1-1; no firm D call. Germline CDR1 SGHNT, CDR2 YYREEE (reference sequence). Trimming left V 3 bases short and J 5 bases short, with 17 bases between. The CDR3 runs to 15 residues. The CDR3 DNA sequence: TGTGCCAGCAGCTCGGGAAGGGAGAGAAGGACTGAAGCTTTCTTT. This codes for CASSSGRERRTEAFF.

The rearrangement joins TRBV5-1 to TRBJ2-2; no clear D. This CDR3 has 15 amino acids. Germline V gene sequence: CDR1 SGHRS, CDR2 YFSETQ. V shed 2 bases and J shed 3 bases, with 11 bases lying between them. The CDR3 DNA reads TGCGCCAGCAGCTTCCGTCCCGTGGACACCGGGGAGCTGTTTTTT. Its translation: CASSFRPVDTGELFF.

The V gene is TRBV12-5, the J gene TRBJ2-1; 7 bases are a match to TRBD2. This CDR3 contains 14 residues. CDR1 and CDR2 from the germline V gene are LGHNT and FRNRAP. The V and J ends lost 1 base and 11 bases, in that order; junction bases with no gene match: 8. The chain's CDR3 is CASGLDQRDYQQFF. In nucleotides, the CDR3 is TGTGCTAGTGGTTTGGACCAGCGGGATTATCAGCAGTTCTTC.

This chain's CDR3 is CASRNSHRAASTDTQYF. CDR3 nucleotide sequence: TGTGCCAGCAGAAACTCCCACAGGGCAGCTAGCACAGATACGCAGTATTTT. V usage is TRBV6-5 and J usage is TRBJ2-3; perhaps TRBD1 as D (6 bases). The CDR3 consists of 17 residues. Trimming took 6 bases from V and 0 from J, leaving 19 bases between them. Germline V gene data show CDR1 as MNHEY and CDR2 as SVGAGI.

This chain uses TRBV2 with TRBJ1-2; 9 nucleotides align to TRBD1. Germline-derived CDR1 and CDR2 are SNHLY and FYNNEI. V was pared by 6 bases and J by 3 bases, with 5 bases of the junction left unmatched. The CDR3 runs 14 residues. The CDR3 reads CASRPTGGDYGYTF. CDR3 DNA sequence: TGTGCCAGCAGACCGACAGGGGGGGACTATGGCTACACCTTC. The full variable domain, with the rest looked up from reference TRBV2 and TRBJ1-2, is EPEVTQTPSHQVTQMGQEVILRCVPISNHLYFYWYRQILGQKVEFLVSFYNNEISEKSEIFDDQFSVERPDGSNFTLKIRSTKLEDSAMYFCASRPTGGDYGYTFGSGTRLTVV.

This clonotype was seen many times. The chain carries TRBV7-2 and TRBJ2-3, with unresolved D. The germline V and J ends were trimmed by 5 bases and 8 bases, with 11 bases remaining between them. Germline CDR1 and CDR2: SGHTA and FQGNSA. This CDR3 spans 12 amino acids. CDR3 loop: CASSLMGVTQYF. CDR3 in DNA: TGTGCCAGCAGCCTGATGGGCGTTACGCAGTATTTT.

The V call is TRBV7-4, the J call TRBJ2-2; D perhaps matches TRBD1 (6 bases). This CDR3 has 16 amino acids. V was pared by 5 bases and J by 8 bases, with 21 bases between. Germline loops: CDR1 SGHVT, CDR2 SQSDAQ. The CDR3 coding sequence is TGTGCCAGCAGCGCGTTGGACAGTACTACTCGGGGGGAGCTGTTTTTT. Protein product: CASSALDSTTRGELFF.

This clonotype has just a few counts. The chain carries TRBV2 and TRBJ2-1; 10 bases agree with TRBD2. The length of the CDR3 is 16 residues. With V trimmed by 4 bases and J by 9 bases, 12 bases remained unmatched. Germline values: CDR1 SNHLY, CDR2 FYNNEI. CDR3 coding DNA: TGTGCCAGCAGTGCTAGGCTAGCGGGAGTACTTATTGAGCAGTTCTTC. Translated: CASSARLAGVLIEQFF.

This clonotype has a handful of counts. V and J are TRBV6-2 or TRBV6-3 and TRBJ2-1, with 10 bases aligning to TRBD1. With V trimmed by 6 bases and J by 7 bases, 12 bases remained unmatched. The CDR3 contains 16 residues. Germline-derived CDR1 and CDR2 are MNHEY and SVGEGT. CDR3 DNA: TGTGCCAGCAGAGGCCGACAGGGGGCGGAACAGAATGAGCAGTTCTTC. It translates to CASRGRQGAEQNEQFF.

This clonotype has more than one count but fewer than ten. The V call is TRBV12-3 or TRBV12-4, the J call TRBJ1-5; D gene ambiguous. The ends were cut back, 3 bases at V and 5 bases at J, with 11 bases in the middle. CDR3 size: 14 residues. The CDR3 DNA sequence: TGTGCCAGCAGTTTGGGCCCCTGGGATCAGCCCCAGCATTTT. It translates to CASSLGPWDQPQHF.

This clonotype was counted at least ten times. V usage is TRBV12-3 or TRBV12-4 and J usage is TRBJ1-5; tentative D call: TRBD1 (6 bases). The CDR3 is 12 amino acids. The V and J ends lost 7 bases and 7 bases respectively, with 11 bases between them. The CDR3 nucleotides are TGTGCCAGCACCCTGGGGGGCCAGCCCCAGCATTTT. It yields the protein CASTLGGQPQHF.

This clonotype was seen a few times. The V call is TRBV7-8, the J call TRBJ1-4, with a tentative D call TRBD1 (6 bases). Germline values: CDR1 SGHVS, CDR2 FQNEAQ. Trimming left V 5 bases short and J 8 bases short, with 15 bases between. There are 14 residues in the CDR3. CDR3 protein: CASSPHRVREKLFF. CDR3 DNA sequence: TGTGCCAGCAGCCCCCACAGGGTGAGAGAAAAACTGTTTTTT.

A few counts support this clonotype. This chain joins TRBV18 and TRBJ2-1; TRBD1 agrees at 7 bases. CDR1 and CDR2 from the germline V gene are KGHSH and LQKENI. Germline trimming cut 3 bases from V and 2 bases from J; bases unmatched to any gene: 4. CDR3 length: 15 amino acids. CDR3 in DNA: TGTGCCAGCTCACCCACAGGGGATACCTACAATGAGCAGTTCTTC. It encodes CASSPTGDTYNEQFF. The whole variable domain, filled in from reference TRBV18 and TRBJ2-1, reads NAGVMQNPRHLVRRRGQEARLRCSPMKGHSHVYWYRQLPEEGLKFMVYLQKENIIDESGMPKERFSAEFPKEGPSILRIQQVVRGDSAAYFCASSPTGDTYNEQFFGPGTRLTVL.

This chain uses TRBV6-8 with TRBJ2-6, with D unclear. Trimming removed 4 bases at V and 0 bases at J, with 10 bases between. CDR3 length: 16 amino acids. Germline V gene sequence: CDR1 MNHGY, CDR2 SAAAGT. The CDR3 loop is CASSFRHNSGANVLTF. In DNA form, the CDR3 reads TGTGCCAGCAGTTTCCGACACAACTCTGGGGCCAACGTCCTGACTTTC.

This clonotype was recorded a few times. This CDR3 is CATSRTTELYNEQFF. The CDR3 DNA sequence: TGTGCCACCAGCAGAACGACAGAGCTATACAATGAGCAGTTCTTC. The rearrangement uses TRBV15 and TRBJ2-1, with D possibly being TRBD1 (5 bases). The CDR3 is 15 amino acids. Looked up from germline, CDR1 is LNHNV and CDR2 is YYDKDF (reference sequence). The V end lost 2 bases, the J end lost 4 bases, and 12 bases lay between the germline ends.

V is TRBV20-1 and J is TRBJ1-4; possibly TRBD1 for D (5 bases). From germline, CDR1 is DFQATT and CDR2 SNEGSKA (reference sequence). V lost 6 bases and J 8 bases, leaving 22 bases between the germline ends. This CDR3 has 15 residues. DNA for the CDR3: TGCAGTGCAGTCCCCGTCGCCGCGGGGGACGAAAAACTGTTTTTT. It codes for CSAVPVAAGDEKLFF.

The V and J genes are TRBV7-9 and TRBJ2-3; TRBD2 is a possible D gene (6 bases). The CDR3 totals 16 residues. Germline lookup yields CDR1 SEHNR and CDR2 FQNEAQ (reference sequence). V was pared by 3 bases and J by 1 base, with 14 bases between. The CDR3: CASSFPGARRTDTQYF. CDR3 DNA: TGTGCCAGCAGCTTTCCGGGAGCCCGTCGCACAGATACGCAGTATTTT.

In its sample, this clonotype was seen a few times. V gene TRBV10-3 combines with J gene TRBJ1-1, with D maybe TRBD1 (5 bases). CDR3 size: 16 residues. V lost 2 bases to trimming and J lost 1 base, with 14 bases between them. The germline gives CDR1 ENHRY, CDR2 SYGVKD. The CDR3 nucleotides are TGTGCCATCAGTGAGGGGGAGGGGAAGTCGAACACTGAAGCTTTCTTT. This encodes CAISEGEGKSNTEAFF.

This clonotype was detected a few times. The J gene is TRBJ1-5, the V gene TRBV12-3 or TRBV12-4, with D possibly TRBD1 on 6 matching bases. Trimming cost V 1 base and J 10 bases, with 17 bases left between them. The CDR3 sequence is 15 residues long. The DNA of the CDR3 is TGTGCCAGCAGTTTAGATGAACAGGGCCGATCTCCCCAGCATTTT. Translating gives CASSLDEQGRSPQHF.

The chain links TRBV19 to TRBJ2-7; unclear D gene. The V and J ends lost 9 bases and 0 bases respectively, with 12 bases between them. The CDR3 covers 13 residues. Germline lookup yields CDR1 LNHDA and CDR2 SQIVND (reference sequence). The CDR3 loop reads CASASQSSYEQYF. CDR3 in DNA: TGTGCCAGCGCCAGTCAGTCCTCCTACGAGCAGTACTTC.